The entry below describes one TCR beta chain. Which antigen it targets is not known. Base qualities are not provided; no much larger clone lies one nucleotide away. This sample is part of a study of blood T cell repertoires in COVID-19 (dated by TCRdb to about 2020). Regarding the complete study: Collaborator samples came from the United States, Italy and Spain and covered acute and convalescent phases of COVID-19. The prospective study material was composed of cDNA or gDNA derived from T cells, B-cell-depleted T cells, or PBMCs. Deeply sampled blood TCRbeta repertoires from subjects exposed to, actively infected with, or recovered from COVID-19 were included in the dataset. The repertoires were released in a freely available public database intended as a resource for research on the immune response to SARS-CoV-2. The samples were drawn from two sources: the first 160 participants of the ongoing ImmuneRACE study, and over 950 subjects contributed by 6 global collaborators. Nearly every sample came with metadata listing a de-identified subject ID, COVID-19 status, age in years and sex. Where available, HLA class I and class II types were taken from metadata supplied by the sample provider and were not determined by assay-based typing.

Whole blood was collected in K2EDTA tubes by collaborating institutions according to the institutions' own protocols. For TCRbeta analysis, collaborators shipped samples in one of three forms: frozen whole blood, isolated PBMCs, or DNA extracted from either of those sample types. TCRbeta CDR3 regions were amplified from genomic DNA using the immunoSEQ Assay, a bias-controlled multiplex PCR. Per the source publication's procedure: Within the assay, amplification of reference gene primers was used to estimate how many nucleated cells each sample contained. To quantify the absolute abundance of each unique TCRbeta CDR3 rearrangement, sequence reads were collapsed and filtered. For each sample, productive Simpson clonality was calculated as the square root of Simpson's diversity index across productive rearrangements. TCRdb mirrors the immuneACCESS table, restricted to in-frame sequences. Some clones are absent from its copies; in checked studies, under half trace to an unresolved V gene, and the reason for the others is unknown. From that table come the V and J calls and clone size; the DNA was used to work out D and trimming. This sample lists hundreds of thousands of clones; around 90% were detected once. The ten most abundant clones make up about 9.8% of the sample.

The investigation overall reported the following: How much clinical and demographic metadata was included differed by source and by participant, and the metadata was provided uncurated.

The CDR3 holds 11 amino acids from the cysteine to the phenylalanine. Of the read, only the CDR3 DNA is kept; its 33 bases are in frame from base 1. Trimming removed 3 bases from V and 10 bases from J, leaving 6 bases between the germline ends. From the germline V gene, CDR1 is SGHTA and CDR2 is FQGNSA. This receptor was obtained from a man aged 18 to 35 with active or convalescent COVID-19. The rearranged chain carries TRBV7-2 and TRBJ1-4; the best D guess is TRBD1, with 5 bases matching. The specimen sequenced was peripheral blood. The nucleotide sequence is TGTGCCAGCAGCTTCGGGGGAAAACTGTTTTTT. This gives the protein CASSFGGKLFF.